The clone carrying this TCR beta chain was detected only a few times. What it binds is unknown. Primers: 60 Vbeta forward and 13 Jbeta reverse. Method: immunoSEQ multiplex PCR; TCRdb's copy keeps in-frame clones and lacks some. In the table there are more than 95,000 clones, over 12% of which are singletons. This CDR3 has 14 amino acids. CDR1 and CDR2 (germline): MGHRA, YSYEKL. The V end was cut by 0 bases, the J end by 9 bases, with 12 bases between. This sample stems from a study of cytomegalovirus exposure and HLA in healthy donors. General study findings and limits: By a later analysis, the bulk of CMV-associated TCR beta chains appeared HLA-restricted. There were reportedly fewer N-insertions in an Asian-associated ancestry cluster than the approximately 670-donor mean, in a later analysis. The investigators catalogued 150 to 200 TCR beta chains as cytomegalovirus-associated.

This TCR was sampled from a female donor in good health and CMV-seronegative. Sequences were obtained from PBMCs. The gene calls are TRBV4-1 and TRBJ2-1, with D perhaps TRBD1 (6 bases). The CDR3, as DNA: TGCGCCAGCAGCCAAGATTTAACAGGGTCTGAGCAGTTCTTC. This codes for CASSQDLTGSEQFF.